Here is one T cell receptor (beta chain) with its context. Its antigen remains unknown. The CDR3 extends over 15 amino acids. CDR1 is SGDLS, CDR2 YYNGEE, per germline. Germline trimming cut 3 bases from V and 9 bases from J; bases unmatched to any gene: 7. In the study's own analysis: A distant-metastasis classifier for papillary thyroid cancer was built using CDR3 differences across clinicopathological groups. TCRdb called clones again from the PCR reads with MiXCR. Here the V and J calls rest on TCRdb's processing, not on the authors' analysis. The sample has over 55,000 clones, roughly 30% seen once; the top ten hold less than 20%. Patients were all untreated before their thyroid surgery. This sample was included in a study of metastatic and nonmetastatic thyroid tumors. Looking at the study overall: Blood and tumor or nodule tissue repertoires from malignant and benign thyroid patients were compared.

Whole-study results and caveats: The study reportedly found significantly higher TCR beta diversity in malignant thyroid tumors than benign nodules, in blood and tumor.

The genes are TRBV9 and TRBJ2-1, with 12 bases lining up with TRBD2. Specimen: blood. This TCR derives from a female donor with papillary thyroid cancer or a benign thyroid nodule (not recorded which). Some clones in this sample may be carry-over from other donors' samples. In nucleotides, the CDR3 is TGTGCCAGCAGCGCCGGGACTAGCGGGCAGATTGAGCAGTTCTTC. It is translated as CASSAGTSGQIEQFF.